This paragraph reports one T cell receptor beta chain. Its antigen is not known. With random hexamers, roughly 0.5 to 1 ug RNA was reverse transcribed. With immunoSEQ multiplex PCR, TCR beta CDR3 was amplified across 54 Vbeta and 13 Jbeta. TCRdb redid the calling of the immunoSEQ multiplex PCR reads with MiXCR, one entry per CDR3 protein. The sample has 150,000 to 200,000 distinct CDR3 sequences, about 93% seen once. Between the trimmed V and J ends, which lost 8 bases and 3 bases, there was a span of 6 bases. Per the germline V gene, CDR1 is MNHNS and CDR2 is SASEGT. The CDR3 consists of 11 residues. In blood CD8+ and CD4+ T cells, TCR beta underwent sequencing. Negative isolation yielded CD4+ and CD8+ T cells, and FACS enriched TEMRA cells. This sample was included in a study of CD8 T cells in Susac syndrome. Study-level results: It was acknowledged in the study that its TCR sequencing and HLA analysis involved a relatively small number of individuals.

The chain uses TRBV6-1 and TRBJ2-3; D is uncertain. The sample taken for sequencing was CD4+ T cells from PBMCs. The TCR was taken from a human donor with multiple sclerosis. The CDR3 region has the DNA TGTGCCAGCCAACGGACAGATACGCAGTATTTT. Translating it yields CASQRTDTQYF.